The rows below give T cell receptor beta chains drawn from one sample of a study of early T cells in non-severe SARS-CoV-2 infection. In TCRdb, the 5' RACE reads were re-called with MiXCR into one record per CDR3 protein. The repertoire consists of roughly 80,000 distinct CDR3 sequences, with roughly 12% occurring once and the leading ten covering 12%. The material was whole blood, obtained at baseline. The receptor set was obtained from an adult who was a healthcare worker with PCR-confirmed SARS-CoV-2 infection or an uninfected control (not recorded which). Both conserved end residues are part of each CDR3. The D gene is left open where the match is weak. The listing skips clone size in some rows; elsewhere it reads once, few, many or a size class.

V gene	clone size	J gene	D gene	CDR3 length	CDR3 DNA	CDR3 protein
TRBV5-4	many	TRBJ2-2	-	12	TGTGCCAGCAGCTTACCCACCGGGGAGCTGTTTTTT	CASSLPTGELFF
TRBV7-9	few	TRBJ1-6	-	12	TGTGCCAGCAGCTTCCCAGCTTCACCCCTCCACTTT	CASSFPASPLHF
TRBV27	-	TRBJ2-3	TRBD2	13	TGTGCCAGCGGTTTTAGCGGGGGGAGGACGCAGTATTTT	CASGFSGGRTQYF
TRBV11-2	few	TRBJ2-7	TRBD1	14	TGTGCCAGCAGCCGGGACAGGGGCCCCTACGAGCAGTACTTC	CASSRDRGPYEQYF
TRBV6-1	few	TRBJ1-1	-	11	TGTGCCAGCAGAGAGGCCACTGAAGCTTTCTTT	CASREATEAFF
TRBV5-6	many	TRBJ1-1	-	18	TGTGCCAGCAGCATTCCAGCAACCCAATGGGGGGAAAACACTGAAGCTTTCTTT	CASSIPATQWGENTEAFF
TRBV7-6	many	TRBJ1-6	-	15	TGTGCCAGCAGCTTAGGGCAGAATCCTAATTCACCCCTCCACTTT	CASSLGQNPNSPLHF
TRBV12-3/TRBV12-4	-	TRBJ2-1	TRBD2	20	TGTGCCAGCAGTGGGACCGGGACTAGCTCCTTTTCGCATCCATACAATGAGCAGTTCTTC	CASSGTGTSSFSHPYNEQFF
TRBV2	few	TRBJ2-7	-	20	TGTGCCAGCAGTGAACGGGCCAGCTTGTGGTCAGGTTTAAGCTCCTACGAGCAGTACTTC	CASSERASLWSGLSSYEQYF
TRBV28	-	TRBJ2-3	-	13	TGTGCCAGCAGCCCCCCAGCCGTAGATACGCAGTATTTT	CASSPPAVDTQYF
TRBV12-3/TRBV12-4	-	TRBJ2-2	-	13	TGTGCCAGCAGTTTACTAAGCACCGGGGAGCTGTTTTTT	CASSLLSTGELFF
TRBV5-1	-	TRBJ1-1	-	14	TGCGCCAGCAGTGAGACCCTCCTGGACACTGAAGCTTTCTTT	CASSETLLDTEAFF
TRBV6-2/TRBV6-3	-	TRBJ1-1	-	13	TGTGCCAGCAGGGGGGTCACGAACACTGAAGCTTTCTTT	CASRGVTNTEAFF
TRBV3-1	many	TRBJ1-1	-	14	TGTGCCAGCAGTCGAGGAGAGTTACAGACTGAAGCTTTCTTT	CASSRGELQTEAFF
TRBV27	-	TRBJ1-1	-	13	TGTGCCAGCAGGGACAGTTTGAACACTGAAGCTTTCTTT	CASRDSLNTEAFF
TRBV2	few	TRBJ2-7	TRBD1	13	TGTGCCAGCCGCGGACAGGGCTTGTACGAGCAGTACTTC	CASRGQGLYEQYF
TRBV7-2	many	TRBJ2-5	TRBD2	15	TGTGCCAGCAGCTTAACTAGCGACTCTTTAGAGACCCAGTACTTC	CASSLTSDSLETQYF
TRBV20-1	-	TRBJ1-1	-	13	TGCAGTGCTAAAAAGTGGGGGAACACTGAAGCTTTCTTT	CSAKKWGNTEAFF